A selection of T cell receptor beta chains follows, all from one sample in a study of cytomegalovirus exposure and HLA in healthy donors. Here immunoSEQ multiplex PCR was the method, and the copy in TCRdb shows in-frame clones only, minus some. Altogether 150,000 to 200,000 clones are present, around 75% being singletons, with the ten largest covering around 4.6%. Input material: PBMCs. Every receptor here comes from a man aged 18 to 29 in good health and CMV-seropositive. The CDR3 runs from the conserved cysteine through the conserved F or W. A D gene is named only where the DNA matches it firmly. The listing skips clone size in some rows; elsewhere it reads once, few, many or a size class.

>-|TRBV7-3|-|TRBJ1-1
TGTGCCAGCAGCCCCTGGGGAGGCACTGAAGCTTTCTTT
CASSPWGGTEAFF
>-|TRBV5-4|TRBD1|TRBJ2-5
TGTGCCAGCAGCTTGGGCCCCTCCGGACAGGGTGTAGAGACCCAGTACTTC
CASSLGPSGQGVETQYF
>-|TRBV30|-|TRBJ2-2
TGTGCCTGGAGTGGAACAGGGTATCCCGGGGAGCTGTTTTTT
CAWSGTGYPGELFF
>-|TRBV5-4|TRBD2|TRBJ2-1
TGTGCCAGCAGTCCTAACACCGGGACTAGCGGGGGGGGTGAGCAGTTCTTC
CASSPNTGTSGGGEQFF
>once|TRBV2|-|TRBJ1-2
TGTGCCAGCAGTGACCCCAATGGCCGGGTGGACTATGGCTACACCTTC
CASSDPNGRVDYGYTF
>-|TRBV9|TRBD2|TRBJ2-3
TGTGCCAGCAGCGTAGGTATCGGGGGGGACCGGGGTACGCAGTATTTT
CASSVGIGGDRGTQYF
>few|TRBV18|-|TRBJ1-1
TGTGCCAGCTCACGCACAGGGATCACTGAAGCTTTCTTT
CASSRTGITEAFF
>few|TRBV5-1|-|TRBJ1-4
TGCGCCAGCAGCTTGTGGGCCTTAGAAGCAACTAATGAAAAACTGTTTTTT
CASSLWALEATNEKLFF
>-|TRBV29-1|TRBD1|TRBJ2-5
TGCAGCGTTGCGCCTATCCGACAGGGATTGGGGGAGACCCAGTACTTC
CSVAPIRQGLGETQYF
>-|TRBV6-1|-|TRBJ2-3
TGTGCCAGCAGTGAAAGCGGTTACACAGATACGCAGTATTTT
CASSESGYTDTQYF
>once|TRBV18|TRBD1|TRBJ2-3
TGTGCCAGCTCACAGGGGGCTCCTAGCACAGATACGCAGTATTTT
CASSQGAPSTDTQYF
>-|TRBV5-1|-|TRBJ1-2
TGCGCCAGCAGCTTGGCCAATCAGGGAGGTAACTATGGCTACACCTTC
CASSLANQGGNYGYTF
>few|TRBV4-2|TRBD2|TRBJ2-1
TGTGCCAGCAGCCTTGGACTAGCGGATAAATACAATGAGCAGTTCTTC
CASSLGLADKYNEQFF
>-|TRBV6-1|TRBD1|TRBJ2-2
TGTGCCAGCTGGCCGGGACAGGTCGTTACCGGGGAGCTGTTTTTT
CASWPGQVVTGELFF
>few|TRBV19|TRBD2|TRBJ2-1
TGTGCCTCAGCGGGGACCTCCTACAATGAGCAGTTCTTC
CASAGTSYNEQFF
>-|TRBV4-2|TRBD2|TRBJ2-1
TGTGCCAGCAGCCGGAAAGCGGGGGGGGCCGAGGGTGAGCAGTTCTTC
CASSRKAGGAEGEQFF
>few|TRBV4-1|-|TRBJ1-2
TGCGCCAGCAGCCAAAGCCCCCGGGGAGGGGTCACCTATGGCTACACCTTC
CASSQSPRGGVTYGYTF
>-|TRBV7-3|-|TRBJ1-1
TGTGCCAGCAGTATTTCGGGGGTGTTGAGAACTGAAGCTTTCTTT
CASSISGVLRTEAFF
>-|TRBV29-1|TRBD1|TRBJ1-2
TGCAGCGTTGACGGGACAGGGGGTTTCTACACCTTC
CSVDGTGGFYTF
>-|TRBV19|TRBD1|TRBJ2-3
TGTGCCAGTACCCAAGGACAGGGCGGCACAGATACGCAGTATTTT
CASTQGQGGTDTQYF
>-|TRBV21-1|-|TRBJ2-1
TGTGCCAGCAGCAAAGGGTGCGGGACTAGCGGGAGGATTCCAGACAATGAGCAGTTCTTC
CASSKGCGTSGRIPDNEQFF
>-|TRBV5-8|-|TRBJ2-1
TGTGCCAGCAGCCACACTTGGCAGGCCAATGAGCAGTTCTTC
CASSHTWQANEQFF